A single sample is the source of the 30 T cell receptor beta chains below, sequenced in a study of graft-versus-host responses after intestinal transplantation. The data were produced by immunoSEQ multiplex PCR, yet TCRdb's version contains in-frame clones alone and is incomplete. The data show about 25,000 clones, around 94% seen once. The sequences come from PBMCs, collected nearly 31 days after intestinal transplant. The source of these receptors is a human patient who received an intestinal transplant, so some T cells may come from the graft donor.

This chain links TRBV30 with TRBJ1-2; D remains unclear. This CDR3 spans 14 amino acids. Trimming shortened V by 0 bases and J by 0 bases, and 8 bases separated the two germline ends. Germline lookup yields CDR1 GTSNPN and CDR2 SVGIG (reference sequence). The CDR3 DNA follows: TGTGCCTGGAGTGTCCCAGGAGCTAACTATGGCTACACCTTC. This codes for CAWSVPGANYGYTF. The entire variable domain, with the rest obtained from reference TRBV30 and TRBJ1-2, is as follows: SQTIHQWPATLVQPVGSPLSLECTVEGTSNPNLYWYRQAAGRGLQLLFYSVGIGQISSEVPQNLSASRPQDRQFILSSKKLLLSDSGFYLCAWSVPGANYGYTFGSGTRLTVV.

This sequence joins TRBV7-9 and TRBJ2-7, with D hard to call. V was clipped by 5 bases and J by 2 bases, with 13 bases between them. The CDR3 extends over 14 amino acids. Germline assignment: CDR1 SEHNR and CDR2 FQNEAQ (reference sequence). CDR3 DNA sequence: TGTGCCAGCAGCCCTACCGGTGGAGCCTACGAGCAGTACTTC. Residues: CASSPTGGAYEQYF. The full variable domain, rest sourced from reference TRBV7-9 and TRBJ2-7, is DTGVSQNPRHKITKRGQNVTFRCDPISEHNRLYWYRQTLGQGPEFLTYFQNEAQLEKSRLLSDRFSAERPKGSFSTLEIQRTEQGDSAMYLCASSPTGGAYEQYFGPGTRLTVT.

The chain is built from TRBV7-9 and TRBJ1-5; D call uncertain. Germline assignment: CDR1 SEHNR and CDR2 FQNEAQ (reference sequence). V was cut by 1 base and J by 0 bases, with 7 bases left in between. CDR3 length: 15 amino acids. The CDR3 protein is CASSLGRNSNQPQHF. CDR3 in DNA: TGTGCCAGCAGCTTAGGCCGGAATAGCAATCAGCCCCAGCATTTT.

V gene TRBV7-6 combines with J gene TRBJ2-3; 9 nucleotides line up with TRBD2. The CDR3 sequence is 15 residues long. Germline V CDR1 and CDR2: SGHVS, FNYEAQ. The junction had 4 bases not matched to a gene; V was cut back by 5 bases and J by 1 base. The CDR3 loop is CASSLQREGTDTQYF. The CDR3 DNA follows: TGTGCCAGCAGCCTACAGCGGGAGGGCACAGATACGCAGTATTTT. The variable domain in full, completed from reference TRBV7-6 and TRBJ2-3, reads GAGVSQSPRYKVTKRGQDVALRCDPISGHVSLYWYRQALGQGPEFLTYFNYEAQQDKSGLPNDRFSAERPEGSISTLTIQRTEQRDSAMYRCASSLQREGTDTQYFGPGTRLTVL.

The chain combines TRBV16 with TRBJ1-2, with no clear D. Germline V gives CDR1 KGHSY, CDR2 FQNENV. The CDR3 is 17 residues long. With 5 bases removed from V and 4 bases from J, the gap between germline ends came to 23 bases. The DNA for the CDR3 is TGTGCCAGCAGCACGACGAAGTTCGTTAGAAAGACCTATGGCTACACCTTC. Amino acid sequence: CASSTTKFVRKTYGYTF.

The chain combines TRBV28 with TRBJ2-7; 9 bases map to TRBD2. The germline V gene encodes CDR1 MDHEN and CDR2 SYDVKM. CDR3 length: 15 amino acids. The trim removed 1 base at V and 7 bases at J, leaving 8 bases unmatched. The CDR3 spells CASSLLGGRAGEQYF. In nucleotides, the CDR3 is TGTGCCAGCAGTTTATTGGGCGGGAGGGCCGGTGAGCAGTACTTC.

The rearrangement joins TRBV5-6 to TRBJ2-7; tentative D call: TRBD2 (7 bases). Per the germline V gene, CDR1 is SGHDT and CDR2 is YYEEEE. Trimming took 3 bases from V and 5 from J, leaving 18 bases between them. This CDR3 is built from 15 residues. Here the CDR3 DNA reads TGTGCCAGCAGCTCGAATGGGGGGGGCCCGCACGAGCAGTACTTC. Its translation is CASSSNGGGPHEQYF.

The J gene is TRBJ1-1, the V gene TRBV20-1; D call uncertain. Germline V CDR1 and CDR2: DFQATT, SNEGSKA (reference sequence). The CDR3 has 11 residues. The germline V and J ends were trimmed by 4 bases and 8 bases, with 11 bases remaining between them. The CDR3 DNA reads TGCAGTGCTATGGACGGCAGCGAAGCTTTCTTT. Amino acid sequence: CSAMDGSEAFF.

This clone came up once. This chain joins TRBV4-1 and TRBJ2-3; TRBD2 aligns across 7 bases. This CDR3 is built from 16 residues. V dropped 1 base and J dropped 2; count of bases not matched to a gene: 6. In germline, CDR1 is MGHRA, CDR2 YSYEKL. The CDR3 DNA follows: TGCGCCAGCAGCCAAGGGCCGGCGGGGGACACAGATACGCAGTATTTT. Protein: CASSQGPAGDTDTQYF.

This clone turned up a few times. The rearrangement links TRBV10-3 to TRBJ1-3; 7 bases match TRBD1. Germline trimming cut 3 bases from V and 2 bases from J; bases unmatched to any gene: 4. CDR1 and CDR2 from the germline V gene are ENHRY and SYGVKD. The CDR3 has 15 residues. The CDR3 is CAISDGGGPGNTIYF. The CDR3, as DNA: TGTGCCATCAGTGACGGAGGGGGCCCTGGAAACACCATATATTTT.

The chain has TRBV30 and TRBJ2-3; 9 nucleotides line up with TRBD1. Germline CDR1 GTSNPN, CDR2 SVGIG (reference sequence). This CDR3 region has 17 residues. With V trimmed by 3 bases and J by 2 bases, 12 bases remained unmatched. CDR3 nucleotides: TGTGCCTGGAGCCCCGGGACAGGGAATGCCTACACAGATACGCAGTATTTT. Encoded protein: CAWSPGTGNAYTDTQYF. The full variable domain, in which reference TRBV30 and TRBJ2-3 provide the parts outside the CDR3, is SQTIHQWPATLVQPVGSPLSLECTVEGTSNPNLYWYRQAAGRGLQLLFYSVGIGQISSEVPQNLSASRPQDRQFILSSKKLLLSDSGFYLCAWSPGTGNAYTDTQYFGPGTRLTVL.

The chain recombines TRBV6-5 with TRBJ1-5; 8 bases fit TRBD1. The CDR3 runs to 15 residues. Germline V gives CDR1 MNHEY, CDR2 SVGAGI. Unmatched junction bases numbered 4, after V lost 6 bases and J lost 0 bases. CDR3: CASSDGQGSNQPQHF. CDR3 DNA sequence: TGTGCCAGCAGCGACGGACAGGGTAGCAATCAGCCCCAGCATTTT.

The rearrangement uses TRBV27 and TRBJ1-5; D perhaps matches TRBD1 (6 bases). The germline V and J ends were trimmed by 5 bases and 2 bases, with 13 bases remaining between them. Germline-derived CDR1 and CDR2 are MNHEY and SMNVEV (reference sequence). The CDR3 runs to 15 residues. CDR3 nucleotide sequence: TGTGCCAGCAGTACAGGGACGACGGGCAATCAGCCCCAGCATTTT. It is translated as CASSTGTTGNQPQHF.

The chain combines TRBV19 with TRBJ2-2, with D unresolved. The CDR3 is made up of 14 amino acids. Germline assignment: CDR1 LNHDA and CDR2 SQIVND (reference sequence). Trimming took off 1 base at V and 1 base at J, with 4 bases between the two ends. The CDR3 loop is CASSIAGNTGELFF. The CDR3, as DNA: TGTGCCAGTAGTATAGCGGGGAACACCGGGGAGCTGTTTTTT.

The rearrangement uses TRBV4-1 and TRBJ2-1; TRBD1 aligns across 9 bases. The CDR3 has 14 residues. Germline trimming cut 1 base from V and 7 bases from J; bases unmatched to any gene: 2. Germline lookup yields CDR1 MGHRA and CDR2 YSYEKL. The DNA for the CDR3 is TGCGCCAGCAGCCAAGTTGGACAGGGGAATGAGCAGTTCTTC. Its protein is CASSQVGQGNEQFF.

The chain uses TRBV6-1 and TRBJ2-7; D possibly corresponds to TRBD1 (5 bases). V lost 4 bases and J lost 2, with 15 bases in between. The V gene's germline CDR1 is MNHNS and CDR2 SASEGT. The CDR3 totals 15 residues. CDR3 bases: TGTGCCAGCAGTGGCTTGGGGCCCGAGGCCTACGAGCAGTACTTC. It translates to CASSGLGPEAYEQYF.

The chain joins TRBV6-6 to TRBJ1-1; the match to TRBD1 covers 8 bases. The length of the CDR3 is 16 residues. CDR1 is MNHNY and CDR2 is SVGAGI in the germline V gene (reference sequence). V lost 2 bases, J lost 2 bases, and 7 bases stayed unmatched. The CDR3 spells CASSYPEGQVNTEAFF. CDR3 DNA sequence: TGTGCCAGCAGTTACCCGGAGGGACAGGTTAACACTGAAGCTTTCTTT.

The chain couples TRBV27 to TRBJ1-1; D may be TRBD1 (5 bases). Germline CDR1 reads MNHEY; CDR2 reads SMNVEV (reference sequence). Trimming took off 9 bases at V and 3 bases at J, with 8 bases between the two ends. The CDR3 has 11 residues. The CDR3 sequence is CASGAYTEAFF. CDR3 in DNA: TGTGCCAGTGGGGCTTACACTGAAGCTTTCTTT.

The CDR3 DNA follows: TGTGCCAGCAGCTTTTACCCAGGGGGCTCCCTCTATGGCTACACCTTC. Amino acids: CASSFYPGGSLYGYTF. The chain has TRBV7-9 and TRBJ1-2; 8 nucleotides line up with TRBD1. This CDR3 region has 16 residues. Trimming at V came to 3 bases and at J to 4 bases, leaving 10 bases not matched to a gene. Germline V CDR1 and CDR2: SEHNR, FQNEAQ (reference sequence).

The chain is built from TRBV28 and TRBJ1-1, with D uncertain. Germline loops: CDR1 MDHEN, CDR2 SYDVKM. V was trimmed by 0 bases and J by 0 bases, leaving 11 bases between them. The CDR3 totals 16 residues. CDR3 sequence reads: CASSLWKEGLNTEAFF. The CDR3 nucleotides read TGTGCCAGCAGTTTATGGAAGGAGGGCCTGAACACTGAAGCTTTCTTT.

For the CDR3, the DNA is TGTGCCAGCTCACCACGGTTAGCGGTTAGCTACGAGCAGTACTTC. Residues: CASSPRLAVSYEQYF. The rearrangement joins TRBV18 to TRBJ2-5, with TRBD2 as a possible D gene (6 bases). The J call may not be correct, given that the DNA end is closer to TRBJ2-7. The CDR3 is 15 residues long. Germline CDR1 is KGHSH and CDR2 is LQKENI.

The V gene is TRBV7-2, the J gene TRBJ2-7; no clear D gene. V was shortened by 1 base and J by 3 bases, with 13 bases between the two germline ends. The CDR3 is made up of 15 amino acids. From germline, CDR1 is SGHTA and CDR2 FQGNSA. The CDR3 spells CASSLVGPHLYEQYF. The CDR3 coding sequence is TGTGCCAGCAGCTTAGTAGGGCCCCATCTCTACGAGCAGTACTTC. Variable domain in full (rest from reference TRBV7-2 and TRBJ2-7): GAGVSQSPSNKVTEKGKDVELRCDPISGHTALYWYRQSLGQGLEFLIYFQGNSAPDKSGLPSDRFSAERTGGSVSTLTIQRTQQEDSAVYLCASSLVGPHLYEQYFGPGTRLTVT.

This clone has a handful of counts. The V and J genes are TRBV6-1 and TRBJ2-5, with D unresolved. The CDR3 sequence is 12 residues long. In germline, CDR1 is MNHNS, CDR2 SASEGT. Trimming removed 5 bases from V and 4 bases from J, with 8 bases in between. The CDR3 DNA reads as TGTGCCAGCAGTAGGAATCGAGAGACCCAGTACTTC. This encodes CASSRNRETQYF.

The chain employs TRBV4-1 and TRBJ2-7; weak D call: TRBD2 (5 bases). This CDR3 contains 16 residues. In germline, CDR1 is MGHRA, CDR2 YSYEKL. Trimming removed 1 base from V and 0 bases from J, with 13 bases in between. CDR3 sequence reads: CASSQVLRTDSYEQYF. CDR3 coding DNA: TGCGCCAGCAGCCAAGTCCTAAGGACTGACTCCTACGAGCAGTACTTC.

The chain carries TRBV5-1 and TRBJ2-5, with 8 bases fitting TRBD2. This CDR3 has 15 amino acids. CDR1 and CDR2 (germline): SGHRS, YFSETQ. J lost 0 bases, V lost 3 bases, and 4 bases had no gene match. CDR3 region: CASSWTSRNQETQYF. The CDR3 region has the DNA TGCGCCAGCAGCTGGACTAGCAGGAACCAAGAGACCCAGTACTTC. Filled out from reference TRBV5-1 and TRBJ2-5, the complete variable domain reads KAGVTQTPRYLIKTRGQQVTLSCSPISGHRSVSWYQQTPGQGLQFLFEYFSETQRNKGNFPGRFSGRQFSNSRSEMNVSTLELGDSALYLCASSWTSRNQETQYFGPGTRLLVL.

The J gene is TRBJ2-1, the V gene TRBV11-2, with 11 bases aligning to TRBD2. This CDR3 is 15 amino acids long. V was pared by 3 bases and J by 2 bases, with 0 bases of the junction left unmatched. Germline assignment: CDR1 SGHAT and CDR2 FQNNGV. CDR3 sequence (DNA): TGTGCCAGCAGCTTTAGCGGGAGGGCCTACAATGAGCAGTTCTTC. Protein: CASSFSGRAYNEQFF. Together with reference TRBV11-2 and TRBJ2-1, the CDR3 gives the full variable domain: EAGVAQSPRYKIIEKRQSVAFWCNPISGHATLYWYQQILGQGPKLLIQFQNNGVVDDSQLPKDRFSAERLKGVDSTLKIQPAKLEDSAVYLCASSFSGRAYNEQFFGPGTRLTVL.

The chain links TRBV10-2 to TRBJ2-3, with D tentatively TRBD1 (5 bases). The CDR3 has 15 amino acids. With 8 bases removed from V and 0 bases from J, the gap between germline ends came to 15 bases. From germline, CDR1 is WSHSY and CDR2 SAAADI. For the CDR3, the DNA is TGCGCCAGCGGAGAGCCCAGGGCTAGCACAGATACGCAGTATTTT. Protein: CASGEPRASTDTQYF.

CDR3 DNA: TGTGCCAGCAGTGCATACAGGGGACTAGCGGGAGGGAACTCCTACGAGCAGTACTTC. Its translation is CASSAYRGLAGGNSYEQYF. V gene TRBV6-1 combines with J gene TRBJ2-7; 16 bases agree with TRBD2. Trimming at V came to 4 bases and at J to 0 bases, leaving 9 bases not matched to a gene. Germline CDR1 and CDR2: MNHNS and SASEGT. The CDR3 covers 19 residues.

Remarks on this clone: The junction does not match germline at one end; this may be a read error. This rearrangement joins TRBV18 to TRBJ2-3; D not resolved. Germline values: CDR1 KGHSH, CDR2 LQKENI. This CDR3 region has 15 residues. CDR3 residues: CASSPPNGSRNTQYF. The DNA of the CDR3 is TGTGCCAGCTCACCACCGAACGGTAGCAGGAATACACAGTATTTT.

The chain combines TRBV5-4 with TRBJ2-7; tentatively, D is TRBD1 or TRBD2 (5 bases each). CDR3 size: 15 residues. The V and J ends lost 3 bases and 2 bases respectively, with 15 bases between them. Per germline, CDR1 SGHNT and CDR2 YYREEE (reference sequence). This CDR3 is CASSWAGTDTYEQYF. Written as DNA, the CDR3 is TGTGCCAGCAGCTGGGCCGGGACCGACACCTACGAGCAGTACTTC.